Each of the 2 T cell receptor beta chains below was sequenced from the same sample in a study of blood T cell repertoires in COVID-19. Profiling relied on immunoSEQ multiplex PCR, and the TCRdb table lists in-frame clones only, not all of them. The sample lists over 110,000 clones; 84% were seen once. Sequenced sample: PBMCs or T cells enriched from blood (not recorded which). The receptors shown here come from a man in his fifties in a cohort exposed to, infected with or recovered from COVID-19 (not recorded which).

This rearrangement joins TRBV7-9 to TRBJ1-5; TRBD1 is a possible D gene (5 bases). The CDR3 extends over 15 amino acids. Germline V gives CDR1 SEHNR, CDR2 FQNEAQ (reference sequence). Trimming removed 0 bases from V and 6 bases from J, with 12 bases in between. Here the CDR3 DNA reads TGTGCCAGCAGCTTAGCGCAGGGCCGGATTCAGCCCCAGCATTTT. Its protein product is CASSLAQGRIQPQHF. Variable domain in full (rest from reference TRBV7-9 and TRBJ1-5): DTGVSQNPRHKITKRGQNVTFRCDPISEHNRLYWYRQTLGQGPEFLTYFQNEAQLEKSRLLSDRFSAERPKGSFSTLEIQRTEQGDSAMYLCASSLAQGRIQPQHFGDGTRLSIL.

The chain has TRBV14 and TRBJ2-7, with 8 positions matching TRBD1. The V gene's germline CDR1 is SGHDN and CDR2 FVKESK. The CDR3 runs 15 residues. V shed 2 bases and J 6 bases; nucleotides not matched to a gene: 9. CDR3 sequence (DNA): TGTGCCAGCAGCCAACCCGGGACAGGAGCGAGCGAGCAGTACTTC. Amino acid sequence: CASSQPGTGASEQYF. Complete variable domain (other parts from reference TRBV14 and TRBJ2-7): EAGVTQFPSHSVIEKGQTVTLRCDPISGHDNLYWYRRVMGKEIKFLLHFVKESKQDESGMPNNRFLAERTGGTYSTLKVQPAELEDSGVYFCASSQPGTGASEQYFGPGTRLTVT.